This TCR beta chain was obtained from a study of T cells after yellow fever vaccination. Study as a whole: Where fractions had low cell numbers, libraries were prepared from them with the SMART-Seq v4 Ultra Low Input RNA kit. The study, taken as a whole, reports: Most primary-vaccination clones recurred post-booster (roughly 96% CD4, over 70% CD8). A weaker but faster secondary response was observed, peaking on day 5 versus 15.

TCRdb ran MiXCR on the 5' RACE reads and lists one entry per CDR3 protein. Among hundreds of thousands of distinct CDR3 sequences listed, about a sixth were seen once. About this clonotype itself: Antigen unknown.

V lost 5 bases and J lost 6; bases outside the gene matches: 13. This CDR3 has 16 residues. Germline CDR1 is SEHNR and CDR2 is FQNEAQ (reference sequence). The clonotype comes from a young man who received the YFV17D yellow fever vaccine. Sequencing was performed on PBMCs, taken about 5 days after the first yellow fever vaccination. The chain is built from TRBV7-9 and TRBJ2-3; 8 nucleotides agree with TRBD1. CDR3 amino acids: CASSPSLGRGLDTQYF. The CDR3 DNA is TGTGCCAGCAGCCCCTCGCTGGGCAGGGGGCTGGATACGCAGTATTTT.